The rows below give T cell receptor beta chains drawn from one sample of a study of graft-versus-host responses after intestinal transplantation. Which antigens these TCRs recognize remains unknown. Method: immunoSEQ multiplex PCR; TCRdb's copy keeps in-frame clones and lacks some. Among 30,000 to 50,000 clones listed, 90% to 95% were seen once. Specimen: unstimulated CD8+ T cells sorted from spleen or lymph node cells, collected before transplant. The origin of the receptors is a human donor who was the organ donor for an intestinal transplant. Each CDR3 is given with its conserved first and last residue. A D gene is named only where the DNA matches it firmly. Clone size is shown for a subset of rows, as once, few, many or a class of expanded clone.

-	-	TRBJ1-6	TRBV6-5	CASSSRVSGSPLHF	TGTGCCAGCAGTTCCCGGGTTTCGGGTTCACCCCTCCACTTT
-	-	TRBJ1-2	TRBV29-1	CSVWGPLTPLANYGYTF	TGCAGCGTGTGGGGGCCATTAACCCCCTTAGCTAACTATGGCTACACCTTC
-	-	TRBJ2-2	TRBV4-1	CASSQDGGELFF	TGCGCCAGCAGCCAAGACGGCGGGGAGCTGTTTTTT
-	-	TRBJ2-5	TRBV9	CASSPTIESGQETQYF	TGTGCCAGCAGCCCCACGATAGAGAGCGGACAAGAGACCCAGTACTTC
-	few	TRBJ2-3	TRBV6-4	CASSLSSTDTQYF	TGTGCCAGCAGTTTATCTAGCACAGATACGCAGTATTTT
TRBD1	-	TRBJ2-7	TRBV10-3	CAISSPGQGYEQYF	TGTGCCATCAGCTCCCCGGGACAGGGGTACGAGCAGTACTTC
-	-	TRBJ1-1	TRBV7-3	CASSLEMNTEAFF	TGTGCCAGCAGCTTAGAGATGAACACTGAAGCTTTCTTT
-	-	TRBJ2-5	TRBV10-1	CASSGQQAETQYF	TGCGCCAGCAGTGGTCAACAAGCGGAGACCCAGTACTTC
-	-	TRBJ1-2	TRBV4-3	CASSQETANYGYTF	TGCGCCAGCAGCCAAGAGACAGCTAACTATGGCTACACCTTC
TRBD2	-	TRBJ2-5	TRBV4-3	CASSEGFLAGDLQETQYF	TGCGCCAGCAGCGAAGGGTTTTTAGCGGGGGACCTCCAAGAGACCCAGTACTTC
-	-	TRBJ2-7	TRBV11-3	CASSLGRTYEQYF	TGTGCCAGCAGCTTAGGTCGCACCTACGAGCAGTACTTC
-	-	TRBJ1-1	TRBV9	CASSVDIATEAFF	TGTGCCAGCAGCGTAGATATTGCCACTGAAGCTTTCTTT
-	-	TRBJ2-2	TRBV11-2	CASSPRVTGELFF	TGTGCCAGCAGCCCCCGAGTCACCGGGGAGCTGTTTTTT
-	-	TRBJ2-5	TRBV7-8	CASSLGRENQETQYF	TGTGCCAGCAGCTTGGGCAGGGAGAACCAAGAGACCCAGTACTTC
TRBD1	-	TRBJ1-2	TRBV2	CASRTRDRGNYGYTF	TGTGCCAGCCGGACCCGGGACAGGGGTAACTATGGCTACACCTTC
-	-	TRBJ2-2	TRBV4-1	CASSWRTSNTGELFF	TGCGCCAGCAGCTGGCGGACAAGCAACACCGGGGAGCTGTTTTTT
TRBD2	-	TRBJ2-4	TRBV6-1	CASSETSGGVLAKNIQYF	TGTGCCAGCAGTGAGACTAGCGGGGGGGTACTAGCCAAAAACATTCAGTACTTC
TRBD1	-	TRBJ2-7	TRBV4-1	CASSQGQGAGEQYF	TGCGCCAGCAGCCAAGGACAGGGGGCGGGGGAGCAGTACTTC
TRBD1	-	TRBJ1-1	TRBV29-1	CSVEGGQGMIEAFF	TGCAGCGTTGAAGGGGGACAGGGGATGATTGAAGCTTTCTTT
-	-	TRBJ2-3	TRBV27	CASSLRGGIDTQYF	TGTGCCAGCAGCCTTCGTGGGGGAATAGATACGCAGTATTTT
TRBD1	-	TRBJ1-2	TRBV27	CATLQGDYGYTF	TGTGCCACCCTACAGGGGGACTATGGCTACACCTTC
-	-	TRBJ2-3	TRBV7-6	CASSLGTELTDTQYF	TGTGCCAGCAGCTTAGGGACAGAGCTCACAGATACGCAGTATTTT
-	once	TRBJ2-1	TRBV9	CASSVDRQYNEQFF	TGTGCCAGCAGCGTAGATCGACAGTACAATGAGCAGTTCTTC
-	-	TRBJ1-1	TRBV2	CASSEGVNTEAFF	TGTGCCAGCAGTGAAGGGGTGAACACTGAAGCTTTCTTT
-	few	TRBJ2-7	TRBV19	CASSIARDYEQYF	TGTGCCAGTAGTATAGCCAGGGACTACGAGCAGTACTTC
TRBD2	-	TRBJ2-5	TRBV10-3	CAIMGGGQGETQYF	TGTGCCATCATGGGCGGGGGTCAGGGTGAGACCCAGTACTTC
TRBD1	-	TRBJ2-7	TRBV19	CASSPDWTGVPSKF	TGTGCCAGTAGTCCAGACTGGACAGGCGTCCCCTCTAAGTTC
TRBD1	-	TRBJ1-4	TRBV11-2	CASSLWDRGPENEKLFF	TGTGCCAGCAGCTTATGGGACAGGGGGCCTGAGAATGAAAAACTGTTTTTT
-	-	TRBJ2-1	TRBV4-1	CASSHHGGVGDEQFF	TGCGCCAGCAGCCACCATGGCGGGGTAGGCGATGAGCAGTTCTTC
-	-	TRBJ2-1	TRBV9	CASSRPSAYNEQFF	TGTGCCAGCAGCCGGCCGTCGGCCTACAATGAGCAGTTCTTC
TRBD2	-	TRBJ2-1	TRBV7-2	CASSLGASGGAYNEQFF	TGTGCCAGCAGCTTAGGGGCTAGCGGGGGGGCTTACAATGAGCAGTTCTTC
-	-	TRBJ2-7	TRBV5-1	CASSDRQGGTYEQYF	TGCGCCAGCAGCGACAGGCAGGGGGGGACCTACGAGCAGTACTTC
TRBD1	-	TRBJ1-5	TRBV6-6	CASSFQGAHQPQHF	TGTGCCAGCAGTTTCCAGGGGGCCCATCAGCCCCAGCATTTT
TRBD1	-	TRBJ1-1	TRBV9	CASSQGGGTEAFF	TGTGCCAGCAGCCAGGGGGGCGGCACTGAAGCTTTCTTT
-	-	TRBJ1-1	TRBV13	CASSLGLGGTEAFF	TGTGCCAGCAGCTTAGGTCTAGGGGGCACTGAAGCTTTCTTT
-	-	TRBJ1-5	TRBV6-5	CASNKGVGYQPQHF	TGTGCCAGTAACAAGGGAGTCGGCTATCAGCCCCAGCATTTT
-	-	TRBJ1-1	TRBV5-5	CASSFGGTEAFF	TGTGCCAGCAGCTTCGGGGGTACTGAAGCTTTCTTT
-	-	TRBJ1-1	TRBV5-8	CASRPHGPWGLVWFTEAFF	TGTGCCAGCAGGCCTCACGGACCTTGGGGATTGGTCTGGTTCACTGAAGCTTTCTTT
-	-	TRBJ2-7	TRBV5-6	CASSLQRDEQYF	TGTGCCAGCAGCCTTCAAAGGGACGAGCAGTACTTC
TRBD2	-	TRBJ2-7	TRBV7-2	CASSPGLASYYEQYF	TGTGCCAGCAGTCCGGGACTAGCATCGTACTACGAGCAGTACTTC
-	-	TRBJ2-2	TRBV28	CASSLSDSSPLPRRAGELFF	TGTGCCAGCAGTTTATCTGACAGTTCCCCATTACCGCGACGGGCCGGGGAGCTGTTTTTT